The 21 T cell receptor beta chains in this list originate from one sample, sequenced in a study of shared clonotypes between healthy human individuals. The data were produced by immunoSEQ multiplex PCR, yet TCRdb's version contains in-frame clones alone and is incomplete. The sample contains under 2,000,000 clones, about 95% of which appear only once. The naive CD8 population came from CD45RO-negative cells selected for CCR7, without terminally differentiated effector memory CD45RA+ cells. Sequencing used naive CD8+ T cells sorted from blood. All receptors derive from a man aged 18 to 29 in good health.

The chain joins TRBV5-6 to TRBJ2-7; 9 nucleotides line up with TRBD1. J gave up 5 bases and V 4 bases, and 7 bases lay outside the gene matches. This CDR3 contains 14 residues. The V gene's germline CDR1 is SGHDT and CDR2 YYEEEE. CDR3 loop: CASSPGQGGHEQYF. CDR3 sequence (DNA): TGTGCCAGCAGCCCGGGACAGGGTGGCCACGAGCAGTACTTC.

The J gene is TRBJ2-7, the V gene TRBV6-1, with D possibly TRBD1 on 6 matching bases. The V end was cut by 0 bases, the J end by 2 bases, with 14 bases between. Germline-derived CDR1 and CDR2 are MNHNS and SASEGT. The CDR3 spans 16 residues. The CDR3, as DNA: TGTGCCAGCAGTGAAGCGACCCGGGACAACCCCTACGAGCAGTACTTC. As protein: CASSEATRDNPYEQYF.

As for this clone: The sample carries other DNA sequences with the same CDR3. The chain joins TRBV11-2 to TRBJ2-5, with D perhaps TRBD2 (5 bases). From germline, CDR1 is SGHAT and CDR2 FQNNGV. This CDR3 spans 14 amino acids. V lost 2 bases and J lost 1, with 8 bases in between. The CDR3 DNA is TGTGCCAGCAGCTTATGGACTGGCCAAGAGACCCAGTACTTC. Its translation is CASSLWTGQETQYF.

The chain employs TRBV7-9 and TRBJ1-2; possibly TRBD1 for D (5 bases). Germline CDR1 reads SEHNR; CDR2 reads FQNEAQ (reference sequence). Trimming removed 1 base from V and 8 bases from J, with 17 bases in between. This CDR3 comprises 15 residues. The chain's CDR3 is CASSLGRGIQHGYTF. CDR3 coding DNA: TGTGCCAGCAGCTTAGGACGGGGGATCCAGCACGGCTACACCTTC.

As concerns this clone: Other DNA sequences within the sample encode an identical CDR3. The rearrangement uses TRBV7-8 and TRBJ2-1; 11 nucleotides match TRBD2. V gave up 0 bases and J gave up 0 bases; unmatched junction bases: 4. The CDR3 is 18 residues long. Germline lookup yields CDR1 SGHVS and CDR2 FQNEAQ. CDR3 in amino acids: CASSLALAGGSSYNEQFF. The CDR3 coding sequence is TGTGCCAGCAGCTTAGCGCTAGCGGGAGGCAGCTCCTACAATGAGCAGTTCTTC.

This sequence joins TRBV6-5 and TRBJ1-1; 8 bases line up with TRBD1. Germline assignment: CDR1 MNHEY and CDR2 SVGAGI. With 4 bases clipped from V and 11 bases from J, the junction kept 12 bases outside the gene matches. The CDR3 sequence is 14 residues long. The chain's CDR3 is CASSLDRDLIEAFF. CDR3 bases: TGTGCCAGCAGTTTGGACAGGGATCTTATCGAGGCTTTCTTT.

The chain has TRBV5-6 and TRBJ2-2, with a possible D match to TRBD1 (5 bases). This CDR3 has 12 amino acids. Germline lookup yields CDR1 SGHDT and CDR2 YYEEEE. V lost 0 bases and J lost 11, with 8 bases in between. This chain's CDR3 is CASSLEQAELFF. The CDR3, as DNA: TGTGCCAGCAGCTTGGAACAGGCCGAGCTGTTTTTT.

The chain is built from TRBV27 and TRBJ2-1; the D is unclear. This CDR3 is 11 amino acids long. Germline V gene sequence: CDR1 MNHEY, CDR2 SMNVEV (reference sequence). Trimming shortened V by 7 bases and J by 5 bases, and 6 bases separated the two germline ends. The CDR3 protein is CASTGNNEQFF. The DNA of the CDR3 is TGTGCCAGCACCGGCAACAATGAGCAGTTCTTC.

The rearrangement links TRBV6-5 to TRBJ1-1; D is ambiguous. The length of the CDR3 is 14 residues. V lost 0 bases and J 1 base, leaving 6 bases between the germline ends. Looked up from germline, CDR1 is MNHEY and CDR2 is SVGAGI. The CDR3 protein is CASSYSAQNTEAFF. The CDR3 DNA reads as TGTGCCAGCAGTTACTCCGCGCAGAACACTGAAGCTTTCTTT.

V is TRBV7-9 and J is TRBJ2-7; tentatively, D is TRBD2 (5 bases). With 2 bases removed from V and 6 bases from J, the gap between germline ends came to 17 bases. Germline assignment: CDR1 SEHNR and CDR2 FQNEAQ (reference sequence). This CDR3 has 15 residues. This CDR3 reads CASSLTSDRESEQYF. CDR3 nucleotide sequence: TGTGCCAGCAGCTTAACTAGTGATAGGGAAAGCGAGCAGTACTTC.

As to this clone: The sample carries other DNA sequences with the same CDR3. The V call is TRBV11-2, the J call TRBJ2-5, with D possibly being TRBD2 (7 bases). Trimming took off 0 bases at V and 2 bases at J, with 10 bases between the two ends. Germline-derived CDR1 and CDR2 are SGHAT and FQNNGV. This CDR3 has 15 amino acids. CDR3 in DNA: TGTGCCAGCAGCTTAGAAGGGGGGGGACAAGAGACCCAGTACTTC. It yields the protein CASSLEGGGQETQYF.

In nucleotides, the CDR3 is TGTGCCAGCAGTCCCGGACAGGGGGCATGGGAGACCCAGTACTTC. This sequence encodes CASSPGQGAWETQYF. The chain is built from TRBV27 and TRBJ2-5, with 11 nucleotides matching TRBD1. CDR1 is MNHEY, CDR2 SMNVEV, per germline (reference sequence). The CDR3 consists of 15 residues. V shed 5 bases and J 5 bases; nucleotides not matched to a gene: 7.

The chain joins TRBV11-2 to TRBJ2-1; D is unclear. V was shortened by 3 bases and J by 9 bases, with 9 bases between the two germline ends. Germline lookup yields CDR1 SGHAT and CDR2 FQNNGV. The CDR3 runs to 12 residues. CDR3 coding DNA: TGTGCCAGCAGCTTCGTAGAAGGTGAGCAGTTCTTC. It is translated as CASSFVEGEQFF.

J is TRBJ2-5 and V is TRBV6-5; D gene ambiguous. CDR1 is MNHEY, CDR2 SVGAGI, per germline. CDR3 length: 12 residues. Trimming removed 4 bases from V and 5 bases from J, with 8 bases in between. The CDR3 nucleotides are TGTGCCAGCAGTTTAGGGATGGAGACCCAGTACTTC. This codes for CASSLGMETQYF.

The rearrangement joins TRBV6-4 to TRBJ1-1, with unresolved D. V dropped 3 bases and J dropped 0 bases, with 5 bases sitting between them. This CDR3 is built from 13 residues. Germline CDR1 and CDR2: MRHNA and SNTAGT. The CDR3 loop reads CASSENLNTEAFF. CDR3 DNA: TGTGCCAGCAGTGAGAACCTGAACACTGAAGCTTTCTTT.

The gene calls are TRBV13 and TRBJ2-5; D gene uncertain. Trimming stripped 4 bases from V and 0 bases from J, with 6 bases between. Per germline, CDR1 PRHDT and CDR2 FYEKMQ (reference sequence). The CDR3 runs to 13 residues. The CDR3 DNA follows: TGTGCCAGCAGCTCGAATTACCAAGAGACCCAGTACTTC. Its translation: CASSSNYQETQYF.

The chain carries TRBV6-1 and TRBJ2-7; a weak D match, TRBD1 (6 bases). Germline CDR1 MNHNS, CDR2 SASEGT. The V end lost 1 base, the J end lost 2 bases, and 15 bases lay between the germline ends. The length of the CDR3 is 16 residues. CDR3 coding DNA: TGTGCCAGCAGTGAAGATGGAGAGGGGGTAACCTACGAGCAGTACTTC. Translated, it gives CASSEDGEGVTYEQYF.

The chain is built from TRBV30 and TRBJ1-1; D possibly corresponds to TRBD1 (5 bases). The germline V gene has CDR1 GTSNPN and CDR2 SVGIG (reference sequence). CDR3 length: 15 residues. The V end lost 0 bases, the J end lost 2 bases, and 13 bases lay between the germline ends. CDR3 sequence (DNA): TGTGCCTGGAGTGTTGGGGTGGGGCAAAACACTGAAGCTTTCTTT. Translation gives CAWSVGVGQNTEAFF.

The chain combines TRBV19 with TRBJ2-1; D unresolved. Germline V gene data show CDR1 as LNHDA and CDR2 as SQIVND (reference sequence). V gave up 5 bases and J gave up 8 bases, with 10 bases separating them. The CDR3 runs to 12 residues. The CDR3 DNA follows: TGTGCCAGTAGTGGACCTTCAGATGAGCAGTTCTTC. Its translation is CASSGPSDEQFF.

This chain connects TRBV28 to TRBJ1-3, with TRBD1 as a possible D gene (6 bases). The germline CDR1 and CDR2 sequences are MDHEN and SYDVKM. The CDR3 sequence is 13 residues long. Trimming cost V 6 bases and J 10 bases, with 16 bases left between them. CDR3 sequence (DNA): TGTGCCAGCAGCCTGCTCCGGGACACGACCATATATTTT. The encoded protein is CASSLLRDTTIYF. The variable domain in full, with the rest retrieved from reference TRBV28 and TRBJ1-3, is DVKVTQSSRYLVKRTGEKVFLECVQDMDHENMFWYRQDPGLGLRLIYFSYDVKMKEKGDIPEGYSVSREKKERFSLILESASTNQTSMYLCASSLLRDTTIYFGEGSWLTVV.

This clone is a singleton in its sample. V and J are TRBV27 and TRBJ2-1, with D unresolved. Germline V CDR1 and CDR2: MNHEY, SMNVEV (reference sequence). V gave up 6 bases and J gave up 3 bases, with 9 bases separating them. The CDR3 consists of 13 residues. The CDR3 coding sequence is TGTGCCAGCAGCCGACTTGGCTACAATGAGCAGTTCTTC. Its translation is CASSRLGYNEQFF.